This T cell receptor (beta chain) was captured in a study of CD8+ T cells in alopecia areata. Study-wide results and caveats: Persistence in scalp and blood during tofacitinib was observed for many expanded lesional clones. Scalp clonality, along with expanded CD8+ clones among the top 100, was significantly decreased by tofacitinib. The link between baseline CD8+ expansion and response remains uncertain with one nonresponder. Shared TCR sequences were less clear between patients than in mice, possibly partly from HLA diversity.

Unmatched junction bases numbered 12, after V lost 2 bases and J lost 1 base. Germline V gene lookup returns CDR1 SQVTM and CDR2 ANQGSEA. The CDR3 runs 17 residues. Extracted RNA was reverse transcribed into cDNA, the sequencing template. Only in-frame clones appear in the TCRdb table, and some are missing; sequencing was by immunoSEQ multiplex PCR. Of 150,000 or so clones listed, approximately 90% were seen once; the top ten hold about 13%. Specified treatment: oral pan-JAK inhibitor, 5-10 mg twice daily. Points on this clone: Its target is not known.

The TCR sequence derives from a human donor with alopecia areata. This specimen was CD8+ T cells sorted from blood, taken at week 4, from a patient treated with tofacitinib. This rearrangement joins TRBV29-1 to TRBJ2-5, with 8 bases that match TRBD1. The CDR3 DNA is TGCAGCGTTGAATTCCCCCTAGGGACAGGAGCCCAAGAGACCCAGTACTTC. Its translation: CSVEFPLGTGAQETQYF.